The present T cell receptor beta chain was sequenced within a study of blood T cell repertoires in COVID-19 (dated by TCRdb to 2018 to 2021). Describing the broader study: The collaborator samples originated in the United States, Italy and Spain and spanned the acute and convalescent phases of COVID-19. The prospective study material was composed of cDNA or gDNA derived from T cells, B-cell-depleted T cells, or PBMCs. Deeply sampled blood TCRbeta repertoires from subjects exposed to, actively infected with, or recovered from COVID-19 were included in the dataset. The repertoires were released in a freely available public database meant as a resource for research on the immune response to SARS-CoV-2. Samples were obtained from the ongoing ImmuneRACE study (first 160 participants) and from over 1,000 subjects provided by 6 global collaborators. A de-identified subject ID, COVID-19 status, age in years and sex were almost always included in the sample metadata. Where HLA class I and class II types were available, the types were taken from metadata supplied by the sample provider, not from assay-based typing.

Participants in the prospective study were enrolled through a virtual design, were aged 18 to 89 years, and lived in under 25 United States geographic areas. In the prospective study, cohorts were assigned on the basis of participant-reported clinical history obtained from a screening survey and a study questionnaire. ImmuneRACE Cohort 3 recovered participants were defined by two consecutive negative NP/OP PCR tests, healthcare professional clearance, or symptom resolution. Each participant in the prospective study had whole blood, serum and a nasopharyngeal or oropharyngeal swab collected by mobile phlebotomists. Prospective study participants could optionally give additional blood draws and questionnaires over an approximately two-month period. Prospective study blood samples were shipped either frozen or at room temperature before DNA extraction. Overall results and qualifications from the work: How much clinical and demographic metadata was included differed by source and by participant, and the metadata was provided uncurated.

TCRbeta CDR3 regions were amplified from genomic DNA using the immunoSEQ Assay, a bias-controlled multiplex PCR. Regarding the original processing steps: The number of nucleated cells in each sample was estimated from the amplification of reference gene primers within the assay. Sequence reads were collapsed and filtered to measure the absolute abundance of every unique TCRbeta CDR3 rearrangement. For each sample, productive Simpson clonality was calculated as the square root of Simpson's diversity index across productive rearrangements. This immuneACCESS table, as held by TCRdb, lists in-frame sequences with V and J called but not all clones. Of the missing ones, under half trace to an unresolved V gene in checked studies; the others have no known cause. D and trimming come from the DNA, and the V and J calls and clone size come from that table. In all, the sample holds hundreds of thousands of clones, and about 82% of those were seen once. The ten most abundant clones make up roughly 2% of the sample.

Regarding this clone: The antigen it binds to is not known. No base qualities exist here, and no much larger clone lies one base off it.

The CDR3 sequence holds 14 residues, the cysteine and phenylalanine included. Of the read, only the CDR3 DNA is kept; its 42 bases are in frame from base 1. Based on the germline V gene (reference sequence), the CDR1 and CDR2 sequences are LGHDT and YNNKEL. V and J are trimmed by 5 bases and 8 bases, and the gene matches miss 8 bases of the junction. The chain uses TRBV3-1 (or the pseudogene TRBV3-2) and TRBJ1-4; 7 bases in the middle match TRBD1. The origin of this receptor is a woman between 50 and 59 years old who had recovered from COVID-19. Sequences were obtained from PBMCs or T cells enriched from blood (not recorded which). The CDR3 is CASSLRQGNEKLFF. DNA sequence: TGTGCCAGCAGCTTACGACAGGGTAACGAAAAACTGTTTTTT.